Sequencing of this TCR beta chain was carried out in a study of blood T cell repertoires in COVID-19 (dated by TCRdb to 2018 to 2020). Looking at the study overall: Collaborator samples came from the United States, Italy and Spain and covered acute and convalescent phases of COVID-19. The prospective study material was composed of cDNA or gDNA derived from T cells, B-cell-depleted T cells, or PBMCs. Deeply sampled blood TCRbeta repertoires from subjects exposed to, actively infected with, or recovered from COVID-19 were included in the dataset. The samples were drawn from the first 160 participants of the ongoing ImmuneRACE study and from some 1,300 subjects provided by 6 global collaborators. Sample metadata almost always included a de-identified subject ID, COVID-19 status, age in years and sex. Where HLA class I and class II types were available, the types were taken from metadata supplied by the sample provider, not from assay-based typing. A freely available public database, intended as a resource for researchers studying the immune response to SARS-CoV-2, is where the repertoires were released. The full study reports these points: How much clinical and demographic metadata was included differed by source and by participant, and the metadata was provided uncurated.

As for this clone: Its antigen specificity is not known. No base quality values were provided; no much bigger clone lies one nucleotide off.

CDR1 KGHSH and CDR2 LQKENI were looked up in the germline V gene. V is cut by 2 bases and J by 6 bases, and the space between the germline ends is 14 bases. CDR3 length: 15 amino acids, cysteine to phenylalanine. Solely the CDR3 DNA is kept, with 45 bases framed from the first base. One collaborating source in Seattle enrolled patients while the patients were actively infected and followed the patients over time throughout the course of disease. Collaborating institutions collected whole blood in K2EDTA tubes following their own protocols. For TCRbeta analysis, collaborator samples were shipped as frozen whole blood, as isolated PBMCs, or as DNA extracted from either sample type. TCRbeta CDR3 regions were amplified from genomic DNA by means of the immunoSEQ Assay, a bias-controlled multiplex PCR. The study's own analysis went as follows. The number of nucleated cells in each sample was estimated by amplification of reference gene primers within the assay. To quantify the absolute abundance of each unique TCRbeta CDR3 rearrangement, sequence reads were collapsed and filtered. For each sample, productive Simpson clonality was calculated by taking the square root of Simpson's diversity index across productive rearrangements. TCRdb limited this immuneACCESS table to in-frame rearrangements with V and J called. A share of clones is missing; checked studies link under half to unresolved V genes, and the rest is unexplained. That table gives V, J and clone size, and the DNA gave D and trimming. For this sample there are under 250,000 clones; 85% appear just once. The ten largest clones take up approximately 5% of the sample.

The rearranged chain carries TRBV18 and TRBJ1-5; possibly the D gene is TRBD1, per 6 matching bases. This receptor was taken from a man between 50 and 59 years old with COVID-19, enrolled during active disease. The sequenced material came from peripheral blood. CDR3 sequence: CASSPNQGRGQPQHF. The nucleotides are TGTGCCAGCTCACCAAACCAGGGGAGAGGTCAGCCCCAGCATTTT.